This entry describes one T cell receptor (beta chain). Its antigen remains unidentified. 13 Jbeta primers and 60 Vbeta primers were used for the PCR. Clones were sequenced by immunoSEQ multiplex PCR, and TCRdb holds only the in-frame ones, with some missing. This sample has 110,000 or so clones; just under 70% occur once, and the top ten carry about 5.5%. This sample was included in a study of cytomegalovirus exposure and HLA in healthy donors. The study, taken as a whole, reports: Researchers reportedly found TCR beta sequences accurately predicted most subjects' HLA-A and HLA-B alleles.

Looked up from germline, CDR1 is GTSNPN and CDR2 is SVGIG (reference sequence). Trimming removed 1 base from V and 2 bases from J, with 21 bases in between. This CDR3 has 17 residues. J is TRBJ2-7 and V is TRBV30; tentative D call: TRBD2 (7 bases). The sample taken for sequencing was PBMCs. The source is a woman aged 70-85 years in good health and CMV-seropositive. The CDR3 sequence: CAWSGHFGGRTPYEQYF. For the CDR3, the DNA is TGTGCCTGGAGTGGGCATTTCGGGGGGCGGACCCCCTACGAGCAGTACTTC.